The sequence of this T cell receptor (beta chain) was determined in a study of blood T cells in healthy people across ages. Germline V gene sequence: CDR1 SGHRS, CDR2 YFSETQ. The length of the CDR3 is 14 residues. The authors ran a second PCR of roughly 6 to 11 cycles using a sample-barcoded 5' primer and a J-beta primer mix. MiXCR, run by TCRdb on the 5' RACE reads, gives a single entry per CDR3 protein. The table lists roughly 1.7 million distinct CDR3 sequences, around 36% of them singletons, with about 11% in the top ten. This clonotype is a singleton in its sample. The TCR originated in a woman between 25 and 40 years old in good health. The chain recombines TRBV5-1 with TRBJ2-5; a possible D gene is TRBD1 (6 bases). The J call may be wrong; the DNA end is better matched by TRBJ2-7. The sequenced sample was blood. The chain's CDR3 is CASSTTGTGYEQYF. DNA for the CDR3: TGCGCCAGCAGCACGACAGGCACTGGGTACGAGCAGTACTTC.